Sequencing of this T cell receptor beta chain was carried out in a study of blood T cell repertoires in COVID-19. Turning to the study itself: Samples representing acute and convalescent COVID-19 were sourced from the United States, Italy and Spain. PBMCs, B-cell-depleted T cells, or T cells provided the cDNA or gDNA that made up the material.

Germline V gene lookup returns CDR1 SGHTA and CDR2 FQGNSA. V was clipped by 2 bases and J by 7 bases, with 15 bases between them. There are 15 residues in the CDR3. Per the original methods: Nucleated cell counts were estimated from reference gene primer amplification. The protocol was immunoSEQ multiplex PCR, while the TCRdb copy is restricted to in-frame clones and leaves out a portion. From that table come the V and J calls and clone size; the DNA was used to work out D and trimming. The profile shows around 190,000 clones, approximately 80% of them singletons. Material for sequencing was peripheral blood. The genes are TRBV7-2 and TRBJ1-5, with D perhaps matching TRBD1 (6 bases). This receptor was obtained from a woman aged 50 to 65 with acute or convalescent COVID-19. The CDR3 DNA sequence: TGTGCCAGCAGCTTAAAGGGGGGGGCCAGCCAGCCCCAGCATTTT. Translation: CASSLKGGASQPQHF.